Included here is one T cell receptor beta chain sequence, with context. Its antigen remains unknown. The sample is drawn from a study of CD8+ T cells in alopecia areata. Study-wide context: Patients in the treated group were given tofacitinib by mouth, 5 to 10 mg twice a day. General observations from the study: Scalp lesions, especially in alopecia totalis/universalis, had higher clonality than normal scalp.

Germline V gives CDR1 SGDLS, CDR2 YYNGEE. V lost 1 base and J lost 5, with 6 bases in between. CDR3 length equals 12 residues. Extracted from the samples, RNA was reverse transcribed into cDNA to serve as the sequencing template. Data came from immunoSEQ multiplex PCR; TCRdb stores just in-frame clones and leaves some out. The data contain about 200,000 clones, about three fifths of them singletons. The sequence was collected from a human donor with alopecia areata. The chain combines TRBV9 with TRBJ1-1; D not certain. The input for sequencing was CD4+ T cells sorted from blood, taken at week 0. CDR3 sequence (DNA): TGTGCCAGCAGCGTATACGGGACTGAAGCTTTCTTT. As protein: CASSVYGTEAFF.